The entry below describes one T cell receptor (beta chain). The germline V gene has CDR1 MNHNY and CDR2 SVGAGI (reference sequence). There are 13 residues in the CDR3. Losses at the gene ends were 10 bases for V and 0 bases for J; bases not matched to a gene: 5. Original analysis: Cell counts per sample came from amplifying reference gene primers. The protocol was immunoSEQ multiplex PCR, while the TCRdb copy is restricted to in-frame clones and leaves out a portion. From that table come the V and J calls and clone size; the DNA was used to work out D and trimming. The table has about 110,000 clones, approximately 80% seen once. This sample is drawn from a study of blood T cell repertoires in COVID-19. Turning to the study itself: The samples span acute and convalescent COVID-19 from the United States, Italy and Spain. PBMCs, B-cell-depleted T cells, or T cells were the source of the cDNA or gDNA that made up the material.

The V call is TRBV6-6, the J call TRBJ2-7, with 8 bases that match TRBD1. The sequence derives from a woman aged 80 or over with active or convalescent COVID-19. Sequenced material: peripheral blood. DNA for the CDR3: TGTGCCACCGACAGGGGAGGCTCCTACGAGCAGTACTTC. This sequence encodes CATDRGGSYEQYF.